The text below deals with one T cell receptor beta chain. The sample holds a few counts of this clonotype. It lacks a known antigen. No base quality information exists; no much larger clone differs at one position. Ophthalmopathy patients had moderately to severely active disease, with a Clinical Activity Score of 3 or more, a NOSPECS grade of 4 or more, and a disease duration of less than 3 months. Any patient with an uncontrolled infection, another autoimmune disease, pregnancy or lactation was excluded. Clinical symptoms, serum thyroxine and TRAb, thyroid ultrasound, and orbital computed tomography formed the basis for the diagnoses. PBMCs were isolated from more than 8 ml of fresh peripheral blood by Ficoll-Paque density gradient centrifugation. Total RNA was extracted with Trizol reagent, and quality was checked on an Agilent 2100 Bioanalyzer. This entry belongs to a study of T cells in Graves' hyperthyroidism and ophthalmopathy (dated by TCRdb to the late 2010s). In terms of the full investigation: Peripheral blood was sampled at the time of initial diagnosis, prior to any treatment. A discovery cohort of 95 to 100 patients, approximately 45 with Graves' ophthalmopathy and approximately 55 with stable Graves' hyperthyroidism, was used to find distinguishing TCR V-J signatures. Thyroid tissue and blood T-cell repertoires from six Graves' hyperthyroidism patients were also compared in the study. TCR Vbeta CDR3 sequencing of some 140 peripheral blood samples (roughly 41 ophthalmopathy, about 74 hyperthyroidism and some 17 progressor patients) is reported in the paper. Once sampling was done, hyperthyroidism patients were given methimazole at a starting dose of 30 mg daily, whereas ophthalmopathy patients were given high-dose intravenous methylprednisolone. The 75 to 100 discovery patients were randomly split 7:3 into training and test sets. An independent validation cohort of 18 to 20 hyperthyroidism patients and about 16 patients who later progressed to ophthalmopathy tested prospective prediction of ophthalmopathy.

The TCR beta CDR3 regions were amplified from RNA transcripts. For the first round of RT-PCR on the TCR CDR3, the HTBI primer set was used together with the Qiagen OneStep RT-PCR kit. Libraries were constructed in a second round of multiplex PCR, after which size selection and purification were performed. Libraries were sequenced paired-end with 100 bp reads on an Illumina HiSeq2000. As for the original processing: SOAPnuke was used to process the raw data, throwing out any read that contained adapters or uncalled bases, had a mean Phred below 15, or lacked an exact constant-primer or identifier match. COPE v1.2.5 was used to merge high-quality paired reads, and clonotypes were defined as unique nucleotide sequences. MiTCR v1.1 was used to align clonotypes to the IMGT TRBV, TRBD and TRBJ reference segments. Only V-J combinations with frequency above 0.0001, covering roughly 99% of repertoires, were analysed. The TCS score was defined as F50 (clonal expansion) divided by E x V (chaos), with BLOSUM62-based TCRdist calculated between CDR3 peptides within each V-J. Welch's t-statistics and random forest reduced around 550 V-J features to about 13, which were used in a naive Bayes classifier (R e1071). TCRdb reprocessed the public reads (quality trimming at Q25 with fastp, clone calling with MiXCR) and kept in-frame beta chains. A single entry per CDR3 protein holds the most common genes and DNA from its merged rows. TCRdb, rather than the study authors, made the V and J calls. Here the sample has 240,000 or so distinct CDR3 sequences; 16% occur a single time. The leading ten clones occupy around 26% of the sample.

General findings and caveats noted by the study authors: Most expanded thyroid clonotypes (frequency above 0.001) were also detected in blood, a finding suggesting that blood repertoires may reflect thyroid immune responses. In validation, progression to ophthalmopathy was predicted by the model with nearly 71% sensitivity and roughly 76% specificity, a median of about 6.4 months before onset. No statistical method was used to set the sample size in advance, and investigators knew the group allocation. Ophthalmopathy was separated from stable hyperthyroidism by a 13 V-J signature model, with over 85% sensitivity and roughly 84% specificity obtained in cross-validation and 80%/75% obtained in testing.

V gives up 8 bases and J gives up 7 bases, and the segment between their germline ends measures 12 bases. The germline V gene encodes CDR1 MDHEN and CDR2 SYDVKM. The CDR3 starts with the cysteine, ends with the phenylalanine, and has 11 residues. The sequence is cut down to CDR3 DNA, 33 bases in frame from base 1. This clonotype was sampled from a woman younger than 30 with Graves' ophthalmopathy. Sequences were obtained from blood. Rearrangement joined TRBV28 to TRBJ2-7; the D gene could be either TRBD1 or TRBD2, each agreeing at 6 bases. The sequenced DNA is TGTGCCAGCCGACAGGAGGGGGAGCAGTACTTC. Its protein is CASRQEGEQYF.